This record covers a single T cell receptor beta chain. Its antigen is undetermined. This entry is derived from a study of T-cell memory formation after mild COVID-19. General observations from the study: For contracting clones, CD4+ ones sat mainly in CM and EM, CD8+ in EMRA.

Germline V CDR1 and CDR2: SGHVS, FNYEAQ. The CDR3 contains 13 residues. Trimming removed 4 bases at V and 7 bases at J, with 13 bases between. TCRdb called the 5' RACE reads again in MiXCR, with one record for every CDR3 protein. The sample carries about 33,000 distinct CDR3 sequences, over 20% recorded once. The TCR comes from an adult who had mild COVID-19 (a few samples of this study predate the infection). Cell type and time point are not known. The sample was PBMCs or a T cell subset sorted from them (not recorded which). This sequence joins TRBV7-6 and TRBJ1-2; a weak D match, TRBD1 (6 bases). The CDR3 sequence is CASSYSGAGGYTF. Here the CDR3 DNA reads TGTGCCAGCAGCTATTCGGGGGCGGGTGGCTACACCTTC. The full variable domain, in which reference TRBV7-6 and TRBJ1-2 provide the parts outside the CDR3, is GAGVSQSPRYKVTKRGQDVALRCDPISGHVSLYWYRQALGQGPEFLTYFNYEAQQDKSGLPNDRFSAERPEGSISTLTIQRTEQRDSAMYRCASSYSGAGGYTFGSGTRLTVV.